This T cell receptor beta chain is from a study of T cell repertoires in cytomegalovirus infection. On the study more broadly: Signatures in public TCR beta sequences pointed to both CMV infection and matching HLA type.

MiXCR, applied by TCRdb to the reads, yields one record per CDR3 protein. The sample comprises over 90,000 distinct CDR3 sequences, about 17% of which are singletons, and 8% to 9.5% rests with the top ten. The sequencing sample was made of PBMCs. The receptor comes from a human donor in good health (CMV status not recorded). Some clones in this sample may be carry-over from other donors' samples.

CDR3 coding DNA: TGTGCCAGCAGCCGCCCGGGAAAAAATCCCTACGAGCAGTACTTC. Translation gives CASSRPGKNPYEQYF. The rearrangement joins TRBV5-4 to TRBJ2-7; perhaps TRBD2 as D (5 bases). Germline CDR1 SGHNT, CDR2 YYREEE (reference sequence). V was trimmed by 4 bases and J by 2 bases, leaving 16 bases between them. The CDR3 loop spans 15 amino acids.